The clone carrying this T cell receptor (beta chain) has a handful of counts. The data were obtained in a study of blood T cells in healthy people across ages. A sample-barcoded 5' primer and a J-beta primer mix were used in a second PCR of roughly 6 to 11 cycles. MiXCR was run by TCRdb on the 5' RACE reads, yielding one entry per CDR3 protein. The sample has some 880,000 distinct CDR3 sequences; around 34% are singletons. The ends were cut back, 6 bases at V and 1 base at J, with 12 bases in the middle. Germline V gives CDR1 ENHRY, CDR2 SYGVKD. There are 14 residues in the CDR3. The sequence derives from a young man in good health. The chain links TRBV10-3 to TRBJ1-1; D not certain. Sequencing was done on a sample of blood. The DNA for the CDR3 is TGTGCCATCAGCGCCTCGGCAGGGAACACTGAAGCTTTCTTT. Translation: CAISASAGNTEAFF.